These 29 T cell receptor beta chains share one sample of origin, sequenced in a study of CD8 T cell repertoires and HIV-1 epitope variants (dated by TCRdb to 2018 to 2020). Libraries were made using the immunoSEQ multiplex PCR assay. This is the immuneACCESS table as TCRdb keeps it, with only in-frame sequences that have V and J called. A part of the clones is gone; compared with another copy, unresolved V genes explain less than half, and the rest is unexplained. The sample yields roughly 100,000 clones; more than 65% were counted once. Jointly, the top ten make up roughly 24% of the sample. What was sequenced was uncultured baseline CD8+ T cells from peripheral blood mononuclear cells (PBMCs). The origin of the receptors is a male donor with HIV.

V gene TRBV7-2 combines with J gene TRBJ2-1; D possibly matches TRBD1 or TRBD2 (6 bases each). The germline V and J ends were trimmed by 5 bases and 9 bases, with 17 bases remaining between them. CDR1 and CDR2 from the germline V gene are SGHTA and FQGNSA. The CDR3 sequence is 14 residues long. CDR3: CASSVRSGAGEQFF. CDR3 coding DNA: TGTGCCAGCAGCGTTAGGTCGGGGGCGGGTGAGCAGTTCTTC.

The chain has TRBV7-2 and TRBJ1-4; D remains ambiguous. Germline V lookup: CDR1 SGHTA, CDR2 FQGNSA. The germline V and J ends were trimmed by 5 bases and 7 bases, with 11 bases remaining between them. This CDR3 region has 13 residues. In nucleotides, the CDR3 is TGTGCCAGCAGCCCCAGACGGACTGAAAAACTGTTTTTT. This encodes CASSPRRTEKLFF.

This clone was detected only once. V and J are TRBV19 and TRBJ2-3, with TRBD1 identical over 8 bases. The CDR3 spans 17 residues. Germline trimming cut 3 bases from V and 4 bases from J; bases unmatched to any gene: 12. Germline V gene lookup returns CDR1 LNHDA and CDR2 SQIVND (reference sequence). CDR3: CASSMPALAGGADTQYF. DNA of the CDR3: TGTGCCAGTAGTATGCCGGCCCTGGCAGGGGGCGCAGATACGCAGTATTTT. The full variable domain, rest sourced from reference TRBV19 and TRBJ2-3, is DGGITQSPKYLFRKEGQNVTLSCEQNLNHDAMYWYRQDPGQGLRLIYYSQIVNDFQKGDIAEGYSVSREKKESFPLTVTSAQKNPTAFYLCASSMPALAGGADTQYFGPGTRLTVL.

The CDR3 protein is CASTQWGGAYEQYF. The CDR3 DNA reads TGTGCCAGCACCCAATGGGGGGGGGCCTACGAGCAGTACTTC. The J gene is TRBJ2-7, the V gene TRBV27, with 7 bases aligning to TRBD2. CDR3 length: 14 residues. Trimming at V came to 7 bases and at J to 2 bases, leaving 8 bases not matched to a gene. The germline CDR1 and CDR2 sequences are MNHEY and SMNVEV (reference sequence).

This chain uses TRBV6-1 with TRBJ1-5; D ambiguous. CDR3 length: 13 amino acids. The ends were cut back, 6 bases at V and 0 bases at J, with 6 bases in the middle. Looked up from germline, CDR1 is MNHNS and CDR2 is SASEGT. CDR3 nucleotide sequence: TGTGCCAGCAGGGCGGATAGCAATCAGCCCCAGCATTTT. Its protein is CASRADSNQPQHF.

The chain combines TRBV6-4 with TRBJ1-2; D ambiguous. CDR1 and CDR2 from the germline V gene are MRHNA and SNTAGT. Deletions cut 8 bases from V and 6 bases from J, with 10 bases between. This CDR3 has 11 amino acids. Here the CDR3 reads CASWGGDGYTF. Here the CDR3 DNA reads TGTGCCAGCTGGGGTGGGGATGGCTACACCTTC.

V usage is TRBV30 and J usage is TRBJ1-1; weak D call: TRBD1 (6 bases). Trimming pared 5 bases from V and 4 bases from J, leaving 14 bases between. The germline V gene encodes CDR1 GTSNPN and CDR2 SVGIG (reference sequence). The CDR3 length is 13 residues. The CDR3 reads CAWRASGVTEAFF. The CDR3 region has the DNA TGTGCCTGGCGCGCGTCAGGGGTCACTGAAGCTTTCTTT. The whole variable domain, remainder taken from reference TRBV30 and TRBJ1-1, is SQTIHQWPATLVQPVGSPLSLECTVEGTSNPNLYWYRQAAGRGLQLLFYSVGIGQISSEVPQNLSASRPQDRQFILSSKKLLLSDSGFYLCAWRASGVTEAFFGQGTRLTVV.

The chain is built from TRBV7-6 and TRBJ1-2; 8 bases line up with TRBD1. J gave up 6 bases and V 4 bases, and 4 bases lay outside the gene matches. This CDR3 has 13 amino acids. Germline values: CDR1 SGHVS, CDR2 FNYEAQ. As DNA, the CDR3 is TGTGCCAGCAGCTCAACAGGGGGGAATGGCTACACCTTC. Amino acid sequence: CASSSTGGNGYTF.

The V call is TRBV15, the J call TRBJ1-4; D call uncertain. The V end was cut by 6 bases, the J end by 7 bases, with 15 bases between. The CDR3 consists of 14 residues. From germline, CDR1 is LNHNV and CDR2 YYDKDF (reference sequence). CDR3 coding DNA: TGTGCCACCAGGTCTGGGAGTGGCAGTGAAAAACTGTTTTTT. This gives the protein CATRSGSGSEKLFF.

This clone has a handful of counts. This chain uses TRBV7-2 with TRBJ2-2; a weak D match, TRBD2 (5 bases). Trimming took 3 bases from V and 5 from J, leaving 10 bases between them. Germline loops: CDR1 SGHTA, CDR2 FQGNSA. The CDR3 totals 14 residues. CDR3 amino acids: CASSFRGQTGELFF. The CDR3 region has the DNA TGTGCCAGCAGCTTCCGAGGGCAAACCGGGGAGCTGTTTTTT.

This clone has more than one count but fewer than ten. The V gene is TRBV10-3, the J gene TRBJ2-7; D is perhaps TRBD2 (6 bases). The V and J ends lost 7 bases and 2 bases respectively, with 9 bases between them. The germline CDR1 and CDR2 sequences are ENHRY and SYGVKD. CDR3 length equals 12 residues. The CDR3 DNA reads as TGTGCCATCAATAGCGGCCCCTACGAGCAGTACTTC. Its translation is CAINSGPYEQYF.

Only one count was recorded for this clone. It is unclear where the CDR3 begins or ends on the DNA, so no DNA is shown, and the CDR3 is as TCRdb lists it. The chain has TRBV6-5 and TRBJ1-2; TRBD1, the table's D call, was not compared with the DNA. With termini counted, the CDR3 has 12 amino acids. The germline CDR1 and CDR2 sequences are MNHEY and SVGAGI. CDR3: CASSAWGQGNTF.

The chain uses TRBV7-3 and TRBJ2-7, with 8 bases that match TRBD1. CDR1 and CDR2 from the germline V gene are SGHTA and FQGTGA. V lost 5 bases, J lost 6 bases, and 6 bases stayed unmatched. The CDR3 contains 13 residues. The CDR3: CASSESGQGEQYF. The CDR3 DNA sequence: TGTGCCAGCAGCGAAAGCGGACAGGGCGAGCAGTACTTC.

The chain is built from TRBV10-2 and TRBJ2-2; possible D gene TRBD1, 6 bases. CDR3 length equals 13 residues. V was clipped by 3 bases and J by 4 bases, with 6 bases between them. CDR1 and CDR2 (germline): WSHSY, SAAADI. The CDR3 loop reads CASSEQGTGELFF. The CDR3 DNA reads as TGCGCCAGCAGTGAACAGGGCACCGGGGAGCTGTTTTTT.

The chain is built from TRBV28 and TRBJ1-5, with D uncertain. The CDR3 totals 16 residues. Germline lookup yields CDR1 MDHEN and CDR2 SYDVKM. Trimming took 6 bases from V and 2 from J, leaving 17 bases between them. DNA for the CDR3: TGTGCCAGCAGGCGCCCCCCTGGCGGGGGCAATCAGCCCCAGCATTTT. Translation gives CASRRPPGGGNQPQHF.

There are a few counts of this clone. The chain employs TRBV29-1 and TRBJ1-1; 8 bases fit TRBD1. Germline CDR1 and CDR2: SQVTM and ANQGSEA. V trimming: 3 bases; J trimming: 4 bases; junction bases outside the gene matches: 7. The length of the CDR3 is 14 residues. The CDR3 spells CSVEVLQGGTEAFF. The CDR3 DNA follows: TGCAGCGTTGAGGTCTTACAGGGGGGCACTGAAGCTTTCTTT. The complete variable domain, with remaining parts taken from reference TRBV29-1 and TRBJ1-1, reads SAVISQKPSRDICQRGTSLTIQCQVDSQVTMMFWYRQQPGQSLTLIATANQGSEATYESGFVIDKFPISRPNLTFSTLTVSNMSPEDSSIYLCSVEVLQGGTEAFFGQGTRLTVV.

The DNA of the CDR3 is TGTGCCAGCAGCGTAGGGGACCAATCCTACGAGCAGTACTTC. Amino acid sequence: CASSVGDQSYEQYF. The rearrangement uses TRBV9 and TRBJ2-7; D may be TRBD1 or TRBD2 (5 bases each). Germline lookup yields CDR1 SGDLS and CDR2 YYNGEE. Deletions cut 0 bases from V and 1 base from J, with 8 bases between. CDR3 length: 14 residues. The variable domain in full, with the rest retrieved from reference TRBV9 and TRBJ2-7, is DSGVTQTPKHLITATGQRVTLRCSPRSGDLSVYWYQQSLDQGLQFLIQYYNGEERAKGNILERFSAQQFPDLHSELNLSSLELGDSALYFCASSVGDQSYEQYFGPGTRLTVT.

This clone turned up a few times. The chain joins TRBV5-6 to TRBJ2-7, with TRBD2 matching over 7 bases. Germline lookup yields CDR1 SGHDT and CDR2 YYEEEE. Germline trimming cut 8 bases from V and 3 bases from J; bases unmatched to any gene: 8. CDR3 size: 13 residues. CDR3 coding DNA: TGTGCCAGTGAAGCTGGGGGGGGCTACGAGCAGTACTTC. Its translation is CASEAGGGYEQYF. Drawing the rest from reference TRBV5-6 and TRBJ2-7, the complete variable domain is DAGVTQSPTHLIKTRGQQVTLRCSPKSGHDTVSWYQQALGQGPQFIFQYYEEEERQRGNFPDRFSGHQFPNYSSELNVNALLLGDSALYLCASEAGGGYEQYFGPGTRLTVT.

The chain is built from TRBV7-8 and TRBJ2-3; 11 bases agree with TRBD2. The CDR3 totals 16 residues. CDR1 SGHVS and CDR2 FQNEAQ come from the germline V gene. Trimming took 5 bases from V and 4 from J; bases not matched to a gene: 8. CDR3 amino acids: CASSRWTSGYSDTQYF. CDR3 bases: TGTGCCAGCAGCCGCTGGACTAGCGGGTATTCAGATACGCAGTATTTT. The whole variable domain, remainder taken from reference TRBV7-8 and TRBJ2-3, is GAGVSQSPRYKVAKRGQDVALRCDPISGHVSLFWYQQALGQGPEFLTYFQNEAQLDKSGLPSDRFFAERPEGSVSTLKIQRTQQEDSAVYLCASSRWTSGYSDTQYFGPGTRLTVL.

V and J are TRBV19 and TRBJ1-6; D remains unclear. The CDR3 loop spans 12 amino acids. Germline CDR1 LNHDA, CDR2 SQIVND (reference sequence). V lost 3 bases to trimming and J lost 12 bases, with 9 bases between them. The CDR3 here is CASSMPGRPLHF. Written as DNA, the CDR3 is TGTGCCAGTAGTATGCCGGGTAGACCCCTCCACTTT.

This chain links TRBV5-4 with TRBJ2-1; TRBD2 is a possible D gene (5 bases). CDR3 length: 14 residues. Germline values: CDR1 SGHNT, CDR2 YYREEE (reference sequence). The ends were cut back, 2 bases at V and 3 bases at J, with 9 bases in the middle. This chain's CDR3 is CASSLRTVYNEQFF. The CDR3 region has the DNA TGTGCCAGCAGCTTAAGGACTGTCTACAATGAGCAGTTCTTC.

J is TRBJ2-5 and V is TRBV5-1; 14 positions agree with TRBD2. V was pared by 4 bases and J by 4 bases, with 12 bases of the junction left unmatched. The CDR3 sequence is 18 residues long. Germline V lookup: CDR1 SGHRS, CDR2 YFSETQ. For the CDR3, the DNA is TGCGCCAGCAGCCGAGAAAGGGGACTAGCGGGGGTCGGAGAGACCCAGTACTTC. Translated, it gives CASSRERGLAGVGETQYF.

The V call is TRBV5-1, the J call TRBJ1-2, with D tentatively TRBD1 (5 bases). Trimming shortened V by 2 bases and J by 0 bases, and 11 bases separated the two germline ends. The CDR3 sequence is 15 residues long. CDR1 and CDR2 (germline): SGHRS, YFSETQ. For the CDR3, the DNA is TGCGCCAGCAGCTTAGCAGGGCCTGCTAACTATGGCTACACCTTC. It is translated as CASSLAGPANYGYTF. Using reference TRBV5-1 and TRBJ1-2 for the parts outside the CDR3, the full variable domain is KAGVTQTPRYLIKTRGQQVTLSCSPISGHRSVSWYQQTPGQGLQFLFEYFSETQRNKGNFPGRFSGRQFSNSRSEMNVSTLELGDSALYLCASSLAGPANYGYTFGSGTRLTVV.

The rearrangement links TRBV5-1 to TRBJ2-7; D not resolved. V lost 0 bases and J 2 bases, leaving 6 bases between the germline ends. This CDR3 is 13 amino acids long. Per germline, CDR1 SGHRS and CDR2 YFSETQ. CDR3 nucleotide sequence: TGCGCCAGCAGCTTGGATCCGCCCTACGAGCAGTACTTC. Encoded protein: CASSLDPPYEQYF.

The chain recombines TRBV19 with TRBJ1-4; 8 bases are a match to TRBD1. V was pared by 4 bases and J by 8 bases, with 9 bases of the junction left unmatched. The CDR3 is 15 residues long. Per germline, CDR1 LNHDA and CDR2 SQIVND (reference sequence). The CDR3 DNA follows: TGTGCCAGTAGTAGGGAGACAGGGGAGTACGAAAAACTGTTTTTT. Its protein is CASSRETGEYEKLFF.

The chain couples TRBV6-1 to TRBJ2-2; 8 bases map to TRBD2. This CDR3 contains 15 residues. CDR1 MNHNS and CDR2 SASEGT come from the germline V gene. V trimming: 7 bases; J trimming: 6 bases; junction bases outside the gene matches: 10. CDR3 sequence (DNA): TGTGCCAGCACCCCCAGGCGAGCGGGGGCCGGGGAGCTGTTTTTT. Translating it yields CASTPRRAGAGELFF.

This clone was found a few times. The genes are TRBV2 and TRBJ2-7; TRBD1 matches at 7 bases. Germline CDR1 SNHLY, CDR2 FYNNEI. The ends lost 5 bases at V and 1 base at J; junction bases unmatched: 5. CDR3 length: 14 residues. CDR3 DNA: TGTGCCAGCAGTTTGGGACAGCTTTCCTACGAGCAGTACTTC. Protein product: CASSLGQLSYEQYF.

The gene calls are TRBV28 and TRBJ2-7; D possibly corresponds to TRBD1 (5 bases). The germline V and J ends were trimmed by 3 bases and 0 bases, with 15 bases remaining between them. The CDR3 runs 16 residues. CDR1 and CDR2 (germline): MDHEN, SYDVKM. This CDR3 reads CASSFRLGVYSYEQYF. Here the CDR3 DNA reads TGTGCCAGCAGTTTTAGGTTAGGGGTCTACTCCTACGAGCAGTACTTC.

This clone was counted a few times. This chain uses TRBV6-5 with TRBJ2-5; tentatively, D is TRBD1 (5 bases). Deletions cut 6 bases from V and 3 bases from J, with 14 bases between. CDR1 and CDR2 (germline): MNHEY, SVGAGI. There are 14 residues in the CDR3. The CDR3 here is CASSRTSTKETQYF. Written as DNA, the CDR3 is TGTGCCAGCAGCCGGACATCTACTAAAGAGACCCAGTACTTC.